The entry that follows covers one T cell receptor beta chain sequence. Its target is not known. This sample was included in a study of cytomegalovirus exposure and HLA in healthy donors. Whole-study findings and limits: Some public TCRs appeared in many individuals, while most sequences were rare. According to a subsequent analysis, TCR clusters identified in the first cohort showed a tendency to co-occur across the approximately 110 validation repertoires.

Clones were read by immunoSEQ multiplex PCR, and TCRdb kept only the in-frame ones, dropping some. The table shows about 170,000 clones, with 89% occurring only once. Sequenced: PBMCs. This TCR came from a woman aged 18-30 years in good health and CMV-seropositive.

The CDR3 sequence is CASSSPPASETQYF. DNA for the CDR3: TGTGCCAGCAGTTCGCCCCCAGCGTCGGAGACCCAGTACTTC. V is TRBV28 and J is TRBJ2-5, with unresolved D. Between the trimmed V and J ends, which lost 4 bases and 5 bases, there was a span of 14 bases. Looked up from germline, CDR1 is MDHEN and CDR2 is SYDVKM. CDR3 length: 14 amino acids.